This T cell receptor (beta chain) was identified during a study of PD-1 blockade in classical Hodgkin lymphoma. Sequenced by immunoSEQ multiplex PCR; TCRdb stores in-frame clones only, minus some. The sample yields under 95,000 clones, under 95% seen once. All the patients suffered relapse after autologous stem cell transplantation, and brentuximab vedotin exposure differed. The TCR originated in a human donor with classical Hodgkin lymphoma. The input for sequencing was peripheral blood mononuclear cells (PBMCs), taken at baseline.

Here the CDR3 reads CASSHGQGAGTEAFF. In DNA form, the CDR3 reads TGTGCCAGCAGTCACGGACAGGGGGCGGGCACTGAAGCTTTCTTT. The rearrangement uses TRBV6-5 and TRBJ1-1; 11 positions match TRBD1. The germline V gene encodes CDR1 MNHEY and CDR2 SVGAGI. The CDR3 spans 15 residues. V trimming: 5 bases; J trimming: 4 bases; junction bases outside the gene matches: 6.